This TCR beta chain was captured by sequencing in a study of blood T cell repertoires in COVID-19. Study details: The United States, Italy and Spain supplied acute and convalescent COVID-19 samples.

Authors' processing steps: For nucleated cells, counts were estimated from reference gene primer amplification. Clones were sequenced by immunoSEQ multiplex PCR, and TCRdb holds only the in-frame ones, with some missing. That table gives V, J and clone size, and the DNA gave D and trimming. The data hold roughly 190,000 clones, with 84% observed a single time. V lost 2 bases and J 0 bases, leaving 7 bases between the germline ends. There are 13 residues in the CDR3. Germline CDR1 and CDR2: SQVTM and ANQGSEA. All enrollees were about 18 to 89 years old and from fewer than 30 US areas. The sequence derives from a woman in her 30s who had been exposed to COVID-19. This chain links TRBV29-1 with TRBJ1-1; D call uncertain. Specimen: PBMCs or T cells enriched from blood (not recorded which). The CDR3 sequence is CSVERRMNTEAFF. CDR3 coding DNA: TGCAGCGTTGAACGCAGGATGAACACTGAAGCTTTCTTT.